These 15 T cell receptor beta chains were all obtained from the same sample, sequenced in a study of vaccination and CD4 T cells after COVID-19. No antigen is known for these receptors. Sequencing of cultured CD4+ T cell DNA used the Oncomine TCR Beta short-read assay. TCRdb re-analysed the PCR reads in MiXCR, keeping a single row per CDR3 protein. This table has some 21,000 distinct CDR3 sequences, roughly 50% appearing once. Time point noted: late sampling 161 to 241 days after vaccination in three convalescent patients. Treatment of the sample: approximately nine-day PBMC culture with coronavirus spike peptide pools or control peptides (ViraFEST assay). Sequencing was performed on CD4+ T cells from blood, cultured in vitro, taken about 7 months after SARS-CoV-2 vaccination. These receptors were obtained from a human donor who had recovered from COVID-19.

The chain joins TRBV20-1 to TRBJ2-3, with 8 bases aligning to TRBD2. Germline-derived CDR1 and CDR2 are DFQATT and SNEGSKA (reference sequence). V gave up 6 bases and J gave up 8 bases; unmatched junction bases: 25. The CDR3 runs to 18 residues. The DNA of the CDR3 is TGCAGTGCCATCCAATACGGCGGGGGGCCCCTGAAGAGGGTTACGCAGTATTTT. Its protein is CSAIQYGGGPLKRVTQYF.

The chain recombines TRBV7-2 with TRBJ2-4; D is unclear. Trimming stripped 2 bases from V and 6 bases from J, with 8 bases between. The germline gives CDR1 SGHTA, CDR2 FQGNSA. There are 13 residues in the CDR3. The CDR3, as DNA: TGTGCCAGCAGCTTACGGCCTACAAACATTCAGTACTTC. Its translation: CASSLRPTNIQYF.

The genes are TRBV7-9 and TRBJ1-2, with D perhaps matching TRBD1 (6 bases). The CDR3 has 12 amino acids. CDR1 is SEHNR, CDR2 FQNEAQ, per germline (reference sequence). V lost 5 bases and J lost 4, with 8 bases in between. Here the CDR3 reads CASSRDIYGYTF. DNA of the CDR3: TGTGCCAGCAGCCGGGACATCTATGGCTACACCTTC.

V and J are TRBV11-1 and TRBJ2-7; 9 bases are a match to TRBD2. In germline, CDR1 is SGHAT, CDR2 FQDESV (reference sequence). This CDR3 has 15 amino acids. V gave up 5 bases and J gave up 1 base; unmatched junction bases: 6. The CDR3 spells CASSLRLADSYEQYF. The CDR3 DNA is TGTGCCAGCAGCCTCCGACTAGCGGATTCCTACGAGCAGTACTTC. The full variable domain, its missing parts supplied by reference TRBV11-1 and TRBJ2-7, is EAEVAQSPRYKITEKSQAVAFWCDPISGHATLYWYRQILGQGPELLVQFQDESVVDDSQLPKDRFSAERLKGVDSTLKIQPAELGDSAMYLCASSLRLADSYEQYFGPGTRLTVT.

The gene calls are TRBV6-1 and TRBJ2-7, with 9 bases that match TRBD1. The V gene's germline CDR1 is MNHNS and CDR2 SASEGT. The CDR3 is made up of 13 amino acids. Trimming cost V 10 bases and J 2 bases; bases outside gene matches: 6. CDR3 sequence reads: CANGTGYTYEQYF. In DNA form, the CDR3 reads TGTGCCAATGGGACAGGGTATACCTACGAGCAGTACTTC.

This clonotype occurred a few times. This chain joins TRBV11-3 and TRBJ2-7; TRBD1 matches 9 bases. The ends lost 5 bases at V and 6 bases at J; junction bases unmatched: 11. The CDR3 loop spans 15 amino acids. The germline gives CDR1 SGHNT, CDR2 YENEEA. This CDR3 is CASSASPGQGSEQYF. CDR3 DNA sequence: TGTGCCAGCAGCGCCTCCCCGGGACAGGGCTCCGAGCAGTACTTC. Full variable domain (outside the CDR3, taken from reference TRBV11-3 and TRBJ2-7): EAGVVQSPRYKIIEKKQPVAFWCNPISGHNTLYWYLQNLGQGPELLIRYENEEAVDDSQLPKDRFSAERLKGVDSTLKIQPAELGDSAVYLCASSASPGQGSEQYFGPGTRLTVT.

The chain recombines TRBV7-3 with TRBJ2-2; D might be TRBD2 (5 bases). Trimming took 3 bases from V and 4 from J, leaving 9 bases between them. CDR1 is SGHTA, CDR2 FQGTGA, per germline. CDR3 length: 14 residues. The CDR3: CASSLGGSTGELFF. Written as DNA, the CDR3 is TGTGCCAGCAGCTTGGGCGGGTCCACCGGGGAGCTGTTTTTT.

This chain joins TRBV6-1 and TRBJ1-2; TRBD1 matches at 9 bases. After removal of 7 bases from V and 6 bases from J, the junction contained 21 bases not matched to a gene. CDR1 is MNHNS and CDR2 is SASEGT in the germline V gene. CDR3 length: 18 amino acids. CDR3 coding DNA: TGTGCCAGCACGGACTACATACAGGGGGCGTCGATTAAGGATGGCTACACCTTC. This translates into CASTDYIQGASIKDGYTF.

This clonotype was counted a few times. V gene TRBV20-1 combines with J gene TRBJ1-1, with TRBD1 matching 7 bases. After removal of 6 bases from V and 7 bases from J, the junction contained 17 bases not matched to a gene. The CDR3 totals 15 residues. CDR1 DFQATT and CDR2 SNEGSKA come from the germline V gene (reference sequence). The chain's CDR3 is CSADRVEVVVGEAFF. The CDR3, as DNA: TGCAGTGCCGACAGGGTGGAGGTTGTTGTGGGTGAAGCTTTCTTT.

This clonotype was counted only a few times. The chain recombines TRBV20-1 with TRBJ1-5; TRBD1 might be the D (5 bases). Germline lookup yields CDR1 DFQATT and CDR2 SNEGSKA (reference sequence). Trimming pared 5 bases from V and 5 bases from J, leaving 10 bases between. The CDR3 totals 12 residues. The CDR3 here is CSALRGDQPQHF. CDR3 bases: TGCAGTGCTCTCCGAGGGGATCAGCCCCAGCATTTT.

This rearrangement joins TRBV20-1 to TRBJ2-3; TRBD1 or TRBD2 may be the D gene (5 bases each). V shed 3 bases and J shed 3 bases, with 16 bases lying between them. The CDR3 length is 15 residues. Germline V lookup: CDR1 DFQATT, CDR2 SNEGSKA (reference sequence). The CDR3 coding sequence is TGCAGTGCTAGTAAGAGGGGTTGGACAACAGATACGCAGTATTTT. Translated: CSASKRGWTTDTQYF.

This chain joins TRBV2 and TRBJ1-2; TRBD1 might be the D (5 bases). The CDR3 contains 15 residues. Germline values: CDR1 SNHLY, CDR2 FYNNEI. Trimming pared 5 bases from V and 2 bases from J, leaving 15 bases between. The CDR3 DNA reads TGTGCCAGCAGTCTACTTGGGACTGGCAACTATGGCTACACCTTC. Translated, it gives CASSLLGTGNYGYTF. The complete variable domain, with remaining parts taken from reference TRBV2 and TRBJ1-2, reads EPEVTQTPSHQVTQMGQEVILRCVPISNHLYFYWYRQILGQKVEFLVSFYNNEISEKSEIFDDQFSVERPDGSNFTLKIRSTKLEDSAMYFCASSLLGTGNYGYTFGSGTRLTVV.

The CDR3 DNA sequence: TGTGCCAGCAGCGCCGGGGGTCAGCCCCAGCATTTT. Protein sequence: CASSAGGQPQHF. This rearrangement joins TRBV9 to TRBJ1-5; D might be TRBD1 (5 bases). V was cut by 3 bases and J by 6 bases, with 7 bases left in between. The length of the CDR3 is 12 residues. Germline loops: CDR1 SGDLS, CDR2 YYNGEE.

This clonotype was counted between two and nine times. This chain joins TRBV24-1 and TRBJ2-5; tentatively, D is TRBD2 (6 bases). Germline V gene data show CDR1 as KGHDR and CDR2 as SFDVKD. CDR3 length equals 16 residues. V lost 4 bases and J 5 bases, leaving 19 bases between the germline ends. The CDR3 coding sequence is TGTGCCACCAGTGACTATAGAGGGGCGGGGAGTGAGACCCAGTACTTC. Amino acid sequence: CATSDYRGAGSETQYF.

This clonotype was counted only a few times. The chain couples TRBV7-9 to TRBJ1-1, with a tentative D call TRBD1 (6 bases). The CDR3 length is 14 residues. Germline V gene sequence: CDR1 SEHNR, CDR2 FQNEAQ (reference sequence). Trimming took off 5 bases at V and 1 base at J, with 11 bases between the two ends. CDR3 loop: CASSAQTGNTEAFF. For the CDR3, the DNA is TGTGCCAGCAGCGCCCAGACAGGGAACACTGAAGCTTTCTTT.